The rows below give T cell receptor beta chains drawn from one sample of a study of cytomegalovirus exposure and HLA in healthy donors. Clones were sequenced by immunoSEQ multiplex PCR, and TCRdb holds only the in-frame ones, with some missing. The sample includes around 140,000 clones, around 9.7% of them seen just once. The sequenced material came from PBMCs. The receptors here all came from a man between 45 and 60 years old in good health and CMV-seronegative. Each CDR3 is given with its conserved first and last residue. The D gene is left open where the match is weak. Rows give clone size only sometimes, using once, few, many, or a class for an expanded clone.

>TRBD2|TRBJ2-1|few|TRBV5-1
CASSFQREIGNEQFF
TGCGCCAGCAGCTTCCAGCGGGAGATAGGCAATGAGCAGTTCTTC
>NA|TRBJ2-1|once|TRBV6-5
CASSYSPSPNEQFF
TGTGCCAGCAGTTACTCGCCTAGCCCCAATGAGCAGTTCTTC
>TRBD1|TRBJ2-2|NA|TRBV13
CASRRASFLDRGTGELFF
TGTGCCAGCAGGCGGGCGTCGTTTTTGGACAGGGGTACCGGGGAGCTGTTTTTT
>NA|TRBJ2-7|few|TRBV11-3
CASSLRVSYEQYF
TGTGCCAGCAGCTTACGGGTCTCCTACGAGCAGTACTTC
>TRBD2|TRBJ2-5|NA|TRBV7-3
CASSLGLAGEGETQYF
TGTGCCAGCAGCTTAGGGCTAGCGGGAGAGGGGGAGACCCAGTACTTC
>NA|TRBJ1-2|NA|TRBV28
CASSFEVWGYTF
TGTGCCAGCAGTTTTGAGGTTTGGGGCTACACCTTC
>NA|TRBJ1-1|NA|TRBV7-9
CASSLGSGTEAFF
TGTGCCAGCAGCTTGGGTTCGGGCACTGAAGCTTTCTTT
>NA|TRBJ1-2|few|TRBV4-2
CASSQMQGRGWDYGYTF
TGTGCCAGCAGCCAGATGCAGGGTAGGGGATGGGACTATGGCTACACCTTC
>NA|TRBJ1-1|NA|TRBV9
CASSVGQTNTEAFF
TGTGCCAGCAGCGTAGGCCAGACTAACACTGAAGCTTTCTTT
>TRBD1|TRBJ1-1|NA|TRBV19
CASIDRGGDTEAFF
TGTGCCAGTATCGACAGGGGAGGGGACACTGAAGCTTTCTTT
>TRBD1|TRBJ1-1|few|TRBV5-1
CASSPPGQVAEAFF
TGCGCCAGCAGCCCCCCGGGACAGGTAGCTGAAGCTTTCTTT
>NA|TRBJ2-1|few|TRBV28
CASRMDSSSYNEQFF
TGTGCCAGCAGAATGGACTCGAGCTCCTACAATGAGCAGTTCTTC
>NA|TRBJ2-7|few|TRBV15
CATSRDSRGSYEQYF
TGTGCCACCAGCAGAGATTCGCGGGGTAGCTACGAGCAGTACTTC
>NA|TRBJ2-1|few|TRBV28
CASSLRRSEQFF
TGTGCCAGCAGTTTGAGGAGAAGTGAGCAGTTCTTC
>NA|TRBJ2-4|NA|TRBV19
CASSMDSHLAKNIQYF
TGTGCCAGTAGCATGGACAGCCATCTAGCCAAAAACATTCAGTACTTC
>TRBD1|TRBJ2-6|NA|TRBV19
CASNTGQGASGANVLTF
TGTGCCAGTAATACGGGACAGGGGGCATCTGGGGCCAACGTCCTGACTTTC
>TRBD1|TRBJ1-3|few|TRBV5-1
CASSANRGDTIYF
TGCGCCAGCAGCGCCAACAGGGGTGACACCATATATTTT
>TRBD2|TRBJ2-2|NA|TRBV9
CASSVWTSGRNTGELFF
TGTGCCAGCAGCGTATGGACTAGCGGGAGGAACACCGGGGAGCTGTTTTTT
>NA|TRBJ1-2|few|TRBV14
CASGPGGYGYTF
TGTGCCAGCGGCCCGGGGGGCTATGGCTACACCTTC
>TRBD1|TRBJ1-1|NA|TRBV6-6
CASSYGTGTEAFF
TGTGCCAGCAGTTACGGGACAGGGACTGAAGCTTTCTTT
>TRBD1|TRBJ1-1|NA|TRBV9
CASSVEQGLNTEAFF
TGTGCCAGCAGCGTAGAACAGGGGCTGAACACTGAAGCTTTCTTT
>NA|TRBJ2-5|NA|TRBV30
CSLETAGVGETQYF
TGTTCCCTCGAAACGGCAGGGGTGGGTGAGACCCAGTACTTC
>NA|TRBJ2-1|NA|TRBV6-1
CASSEWGRGAYNEQFF
TGTGCCAGCAGTGAATGGGGCAGGGGTGCCTACAATGAGCAGTTCTTC
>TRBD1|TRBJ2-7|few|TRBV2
CASSVLQGAYEQYF
TGTGCCAGCAGTGTTCTTCAGGGGGCCTACGAGCAGTACTTC
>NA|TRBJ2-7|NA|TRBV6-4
CASSVREGTYEQYF
TGTGCCAGCAGTGTGCGGGAAGGGACCTACGAGCAGTACTTC
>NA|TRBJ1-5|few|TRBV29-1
CSVGHGNQPQHF
TGCAGCGTGGGACACGGCAATCAGCCCCAGCATTTT
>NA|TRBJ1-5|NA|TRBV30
CAWSYGAGANQPQHF
TGTGCCTGGAGTTACGGTGCGGGGGCTAATCAGCCCCAGCATTTT
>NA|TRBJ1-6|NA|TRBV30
CAWTGRTGDSPLHF
TGTGCCTGGACCGGACGGACCGGGGATTCACCCCTCCACTTT
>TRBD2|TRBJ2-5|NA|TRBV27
CASSLTSGGQETQYF
TGTGCCAGCAGTTTAACTAGCGGGGGCCAAGAGACCCAGTACTTC
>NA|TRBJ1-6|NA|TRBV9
CASSVATGSYNSPLHF
TGTGCCAGCAGCGTAGCTACAGGTTCCTATAATTCACCCCTCCACTTT
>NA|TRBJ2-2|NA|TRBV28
CARPRTNRGELFF
TGTGCCAGACCCCGGACTAACCGCGGGGAGCTGTTTTTT
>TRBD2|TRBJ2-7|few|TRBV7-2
CASSLGASGAYEQYF
TGTGCCAGCAGCCTAGGGGCTAGCGGGGCCTACGAGCAGTACTTC
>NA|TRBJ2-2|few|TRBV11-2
CASTPPTGELFF
TGTGCCAGCACCCCTCCCACCGGGGAGCTGTTTTTT
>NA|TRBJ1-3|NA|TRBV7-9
CASSLVREASSGNTIYF
TGTGCCAGCAGCTTAGTGAGAGAGGCGAGCTCTGGAAACACCATATATTTT
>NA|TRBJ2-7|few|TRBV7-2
CASSLVAGGTYEQYF
TGTGCCAGCAGCTTAGTGGCAGGGGGGACCTACGAGCAGTACTTC
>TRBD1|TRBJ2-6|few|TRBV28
CASSLSLGQPGSGANVLTF
TGTGCCAGCAGTTTGAGTCTGGGACAGCCTGGCTCTGGGGCCAACGTCCTGACTTTC
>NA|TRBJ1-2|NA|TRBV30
CAWSDVRIPDGYTF
TGTGCCTGGAGTGACGTCAGGATTCCAGACGGCTACACCTTC
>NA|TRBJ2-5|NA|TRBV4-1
CASSRGNGGETQYF
TGCGCCAGCAGCCGAGGAAACGGGGGAGAGACCCAGTACTTC
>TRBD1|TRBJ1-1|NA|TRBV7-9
CASSPPGTENTEAFF
TGTGCCAGCAGCCCCCCCGGGACAGAGAACACTGAAGCTTTCTTT
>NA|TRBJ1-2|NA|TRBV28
CASSSNYGYTF
TGTGCCAGCAGCTCTAACTATGGCTACACCTTC
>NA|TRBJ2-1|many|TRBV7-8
CASSLLAGSSYNEQFF
TGTGCCAGCAGCTTGCTTGCGGGAAGCTCCTACAATGAGCAGTTCTTC
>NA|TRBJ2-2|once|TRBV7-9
CASSERGGANTGELFF
TGTGCCAGCAGCGAAAGAGGGGGGGCGAACACCGGGGAGCTGTTTTTT
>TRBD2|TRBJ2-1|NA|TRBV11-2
CASSSGLANEQFF
TGTGCCAGCAGCTCTGGACTAGCCAATGAGCAGTTCTTC
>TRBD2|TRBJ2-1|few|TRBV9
CASSVTKTSGRVYEQFF
TGTGCCAGCAGCGTAACCAAGACTAGCGGGAGGGTCTATGAGCAGTTCTTC
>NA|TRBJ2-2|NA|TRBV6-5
CASSYEGRSTGELFF
TGTGCCAGCAGTTACGAGGGTAGATCCACCGGGGAGCTGTTTTTT
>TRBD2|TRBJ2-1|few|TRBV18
CASSQSPGTSGSLINEQFF
TGTGCCAGCTCACAAAGTCCCGGGACTAGCGGGAGTTTGATCAATGAGCAGTTCTTC
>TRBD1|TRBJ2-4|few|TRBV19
CASRDSLAKNIQYF
TGTGCCAGCAGGGACAGCCTAGCCAAAAACATTCAGTACTTC
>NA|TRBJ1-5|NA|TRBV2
CASKRGSSNQPQHF
TGTGCCAGCAAAAGGGGCTCGAGCAATCAGCCCCAGCATTTT
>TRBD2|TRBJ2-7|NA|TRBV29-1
CSVEEEAGGSEQYF
TGCAGCGTTGAAGAAGAAGCGGGAGGGAGCGAGCAGTACTTC
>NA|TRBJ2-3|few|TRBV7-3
CASSFRRGDTQYF
TGTGCCAGCAGCTTCCGCAGGGGAGATACGCAGTATTTT
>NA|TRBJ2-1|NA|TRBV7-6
CASSFRGSSSYNEQFF
TGTGCCAGCAGCTTTCGGGGGTCCAGCTCCTACAATGAGCAGTTCTTC
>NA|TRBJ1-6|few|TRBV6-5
CAITGEYNSPLHF
TGTGCCATCACGGGGGAGTATAATTCACCCCTCCACTTT
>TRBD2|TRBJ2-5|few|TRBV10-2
CASSEGSGGFQETQYF
TGCGCCAGCAGTGAGGGAAGCGGGGGGTTTCAAGAGACCCAGTACTTC